This T cell receptor (beta chain) was found in a study of human T cells and chemical hapten exposure. Ten or more counts support this clonotype. Its antigen remains unidentified. Study results and caveats: TCRs above 1 in 1000 frequency stayed constant with DPC sensitization.

The sample's time point: healthy volunteer bleed at 2 weeks. Whole blood that had not been fractionated was the source of extracted total RNA. It was the library that attached unique molecular identifiers to individual cDNA molecules. As handled by the study authors: Sequenced samples showed a median of around 96,000 TCRs each, with counts running from around 25,000 to 690,000. MiXCR, run by TCRdb on the RACE reads, gives a single entry per CDR3 protein. TCRdb, not the authors, supplied the V and J calls. The table records about 93,000 distinct CDR3 sequences, roughly 8.5% of them present only once. Trimming removed 3 bases at V and 3 bases at J, with 9 bases between. The CDR3 runs to 14 residues.

The clonotype originates from a female donor in good health. Some clones in this sample may be carry-over from other donors' samples. The rearrangement joins TRBV12-3 or TRBV12-4 to TRBJ1-5; D is ambiguous. The sequencing sample was made of whole blood. The CDR3, as DNA: TGTGCCAGCAGTTTCGGCAGAGTCAATCAGCCCCAGCATTTT. Translation gives CASSFGRVNQPQHF.